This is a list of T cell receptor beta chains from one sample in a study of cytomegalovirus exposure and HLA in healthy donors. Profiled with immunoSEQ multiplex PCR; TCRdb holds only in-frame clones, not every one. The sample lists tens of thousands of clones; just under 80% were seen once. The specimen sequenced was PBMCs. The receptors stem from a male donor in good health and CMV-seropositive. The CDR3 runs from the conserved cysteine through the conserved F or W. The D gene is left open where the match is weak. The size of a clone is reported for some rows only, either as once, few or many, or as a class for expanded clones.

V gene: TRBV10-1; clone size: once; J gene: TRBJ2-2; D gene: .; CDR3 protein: CASSEADRHAGELFF; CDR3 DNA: TGCGCCAGCAGTGAAGCAGACAGACACGCCGGGGAGCTGTTTTTT
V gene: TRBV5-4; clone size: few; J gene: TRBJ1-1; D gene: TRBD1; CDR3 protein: CASSLSTGEAFF; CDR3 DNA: TGTGCCAGCAGCTTGTCGACAGGGGAAGCTTTCTTT
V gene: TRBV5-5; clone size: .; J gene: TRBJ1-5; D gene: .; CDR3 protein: CASSLSSGWNQPQHF; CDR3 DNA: TGTGCCAGCAGCTTGTCATCCGGGTGGAATCAGCCCCAGCATTTT
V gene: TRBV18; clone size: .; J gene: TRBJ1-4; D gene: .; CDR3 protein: CASSPGPLNEKLFF; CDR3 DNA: TGTGCCAGCTCACCCGGTCCACTTAATGAAAAACTGTTTTTT
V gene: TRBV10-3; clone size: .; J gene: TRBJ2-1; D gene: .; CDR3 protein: CAISASGEQFF; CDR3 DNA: TGTGCCATCAGTGCTTCGGGAGAGCAGTTCTTC
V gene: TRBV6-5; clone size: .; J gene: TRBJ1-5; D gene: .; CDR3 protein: CASSYDRTQPQHF; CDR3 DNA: TGTGCCAGCAGTTACGACAGAACCCAGCCCCAGCATTTT
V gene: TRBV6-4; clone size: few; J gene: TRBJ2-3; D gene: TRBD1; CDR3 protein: CASSDGQGDGPDTQYF; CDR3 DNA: TGTGCCAGCAGTGACGGACAGGGGGATGGGCCAGATACGCAGTATTTT
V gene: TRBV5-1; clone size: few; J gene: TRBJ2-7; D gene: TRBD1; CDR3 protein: CASRLGTGSTYEQYF; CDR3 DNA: TGCGCCAGCAGGCTCGGGACAGGGTCTACCTACGAGCAGTACTTC
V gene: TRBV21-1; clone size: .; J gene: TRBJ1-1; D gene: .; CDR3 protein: CASSKAKDGAGGIF; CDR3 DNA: TGTGCCAGCAGCAAAGCGAAAGATGGCGCAGGGGGAATCTTT
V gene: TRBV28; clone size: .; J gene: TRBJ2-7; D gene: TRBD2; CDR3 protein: CASRAGGSYEQYF; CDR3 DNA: TGTGCCAGCAGGGCGGGGGGGTCCTACGAGCAGTACTTC
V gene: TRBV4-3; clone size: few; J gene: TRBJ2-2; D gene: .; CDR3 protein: CASSQDLLNTGELFF; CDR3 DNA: TGCGCCAGCAGCCAAGACCTATTGAACACCGGGGAGCTGTTTTTT
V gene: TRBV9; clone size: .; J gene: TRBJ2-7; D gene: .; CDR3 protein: CASSPGQSSYEQYF; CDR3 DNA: TGTGCCAGCAGCCCAGGACAGAGCTCCTACGAGCAGTACTTC
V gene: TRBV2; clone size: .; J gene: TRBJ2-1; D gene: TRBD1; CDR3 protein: CASSKTGSYNEQFF; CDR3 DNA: TGTGCCAGCAGCAAGACAGGGTCCTACAATGAGCAGTTCTTC
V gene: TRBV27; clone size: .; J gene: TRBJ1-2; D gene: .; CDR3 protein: CASSLSGSANYGYTF; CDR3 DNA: TGTGCCAGCAGTTTATCAGGGAGTGCTAACTATGGCTACACCTTC
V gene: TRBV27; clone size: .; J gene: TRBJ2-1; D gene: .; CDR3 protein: CASSPEGGTNSNEQFF; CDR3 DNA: TGTGCCAGCAGTCCGGAGGGGGGGACTAATTCGAATGAGCAGTTCTTC
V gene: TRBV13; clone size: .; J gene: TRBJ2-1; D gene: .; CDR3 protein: CASSLSFLRSGSSYNEQFF; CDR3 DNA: TGTGCCAGCAGCTTATCGTTTTTGCGTTCGGGAAGCTCCTACAATGAGCAGTTCTTC
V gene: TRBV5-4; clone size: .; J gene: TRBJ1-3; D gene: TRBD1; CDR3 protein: CASSLGQGAGNTIYF; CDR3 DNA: TGTGCCAGCAGCTTGGGACAGGGGGCAGGAAACACCATATATTTT
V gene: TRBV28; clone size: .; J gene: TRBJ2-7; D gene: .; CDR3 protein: CASSRDQGAYEQYF; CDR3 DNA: TGTGCCAGCAGTAGGGATCAAGGGGCCTACGAGCAGTACTTC
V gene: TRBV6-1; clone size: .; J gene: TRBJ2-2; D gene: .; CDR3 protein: CASSGSREAGELFF; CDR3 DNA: TGTGCCAGCAGTGGGTCCAGGGAGGCCGGGGAGCTGTTTTTT
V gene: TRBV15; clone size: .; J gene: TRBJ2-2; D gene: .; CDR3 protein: CATSSIGVWELFF; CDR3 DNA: TGTGCCACCAGCAGTATCGGAGTGTGGGAGCTGTTTTTT
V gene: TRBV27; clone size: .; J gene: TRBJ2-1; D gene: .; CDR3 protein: CASSNNRVRQFF; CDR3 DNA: TGTGCCAGCAGTAATAACAGGGTTCGGCAGTTCTTC
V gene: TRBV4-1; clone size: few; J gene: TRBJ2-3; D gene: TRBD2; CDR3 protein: CASSQVIGRADTQYF; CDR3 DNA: TGCGCCAGCAGCCAAGTCATCGGGAGGGCCGATACGCAGTATTTT
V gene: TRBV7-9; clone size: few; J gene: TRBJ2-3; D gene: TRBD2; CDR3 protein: CASSRTIAGGPEDTQYF; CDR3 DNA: TGTGCCAGCAGCCGAACGATAGCGGGAGGGCCGGAAGATACGCAGTATTTT